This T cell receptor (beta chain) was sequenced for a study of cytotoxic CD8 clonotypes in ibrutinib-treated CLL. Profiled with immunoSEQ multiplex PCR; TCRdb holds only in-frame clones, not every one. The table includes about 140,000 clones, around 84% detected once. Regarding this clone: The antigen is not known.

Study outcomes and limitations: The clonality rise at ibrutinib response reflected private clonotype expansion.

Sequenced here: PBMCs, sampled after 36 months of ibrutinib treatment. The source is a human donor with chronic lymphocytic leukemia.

CDR3 coding DNA: TGTGCCAGCACCCCGAGGAGGACTAGCGGGAGTGGGCCCTACAATGAGCAGTTCTTC. Translated: CASTPRRTSGSGPYNEQFF. This chain links TRBV5-6 with TRBJ2-1, with TRBD2 identical over 13 bases. The V and J ends lost 6 bases and 2 bases, in that order; junction bases with no gene match: 14. Germline loops: CDR1 SGHDT, CDR2 YYEEEE. The CDR3 extends over 19 amino acids. Filled out from reference TRBV5-6 and TRBJ2-1, the complete variable domain reads DAGVTQSPTHLIKTRGQQVTLRCSPKSGHDTVSWYQQALGQGPQFIFQYYEEEERQRGNFPDRFSGHQFPNYSSELNVNALLLGDSALYLCASTPRRTSGSGPYNEQFFGPGTRLTVL.